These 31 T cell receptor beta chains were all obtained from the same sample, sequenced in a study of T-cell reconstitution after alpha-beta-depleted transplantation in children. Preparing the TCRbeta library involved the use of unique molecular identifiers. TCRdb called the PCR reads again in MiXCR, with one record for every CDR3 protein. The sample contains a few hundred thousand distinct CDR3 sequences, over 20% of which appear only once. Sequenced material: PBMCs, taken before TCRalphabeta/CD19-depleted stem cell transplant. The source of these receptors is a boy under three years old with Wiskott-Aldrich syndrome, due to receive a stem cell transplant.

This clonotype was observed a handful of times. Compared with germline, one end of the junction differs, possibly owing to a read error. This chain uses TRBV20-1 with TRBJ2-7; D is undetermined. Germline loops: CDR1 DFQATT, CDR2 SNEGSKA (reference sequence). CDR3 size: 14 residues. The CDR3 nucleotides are TGCAGTGCTCGAGAGGTGGGCAGCTCCTACGAGCAGTACTTC. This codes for CSAREVGSSYEQYF.

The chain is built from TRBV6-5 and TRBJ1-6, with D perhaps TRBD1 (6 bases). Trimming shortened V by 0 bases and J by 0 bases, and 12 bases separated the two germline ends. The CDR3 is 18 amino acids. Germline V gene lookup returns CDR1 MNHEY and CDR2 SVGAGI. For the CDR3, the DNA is TGTGCCAGCAGTTACTCAATTACAGGGAGCTCCTATAATTCACCCCTCCACTTT. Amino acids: CASSYSITGSSYNSPLHF.

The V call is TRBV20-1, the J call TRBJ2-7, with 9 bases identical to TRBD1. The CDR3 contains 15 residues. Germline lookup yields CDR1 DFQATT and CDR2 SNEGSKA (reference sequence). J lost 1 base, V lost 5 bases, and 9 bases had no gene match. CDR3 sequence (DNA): TGCAGTGCTCGGATACCGGGACAGGGATCCTACGAGCAGTACTTC. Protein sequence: CSARIPGQGSYEQYF.

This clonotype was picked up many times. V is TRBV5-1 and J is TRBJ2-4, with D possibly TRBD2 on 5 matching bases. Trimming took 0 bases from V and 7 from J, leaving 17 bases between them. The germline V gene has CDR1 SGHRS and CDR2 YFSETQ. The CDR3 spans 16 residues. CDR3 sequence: CASSLGIASSRNIQYF. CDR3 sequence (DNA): TGCGCCAGCAGCTTGGGGATAGCGAGTTCAAGGAACATTCAGTACTTC.

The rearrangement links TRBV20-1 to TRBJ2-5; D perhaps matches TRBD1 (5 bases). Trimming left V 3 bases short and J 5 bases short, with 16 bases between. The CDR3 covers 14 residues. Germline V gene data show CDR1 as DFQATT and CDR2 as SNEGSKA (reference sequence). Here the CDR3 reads CSASGPAGLETQYF. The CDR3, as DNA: TGCAGTGCTAGTGGTCCCGCAGGGTTGGAGACCCAGTACTTC.

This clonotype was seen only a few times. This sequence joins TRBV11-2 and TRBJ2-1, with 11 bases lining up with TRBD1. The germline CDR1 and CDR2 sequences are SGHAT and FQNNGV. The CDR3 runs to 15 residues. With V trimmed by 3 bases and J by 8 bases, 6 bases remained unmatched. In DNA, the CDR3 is TGTGCCAGCAGCTTGTCTGGACAGGGGGCATATGAGCAGTTCTTC. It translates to CASSLSGQGAYEQFF.

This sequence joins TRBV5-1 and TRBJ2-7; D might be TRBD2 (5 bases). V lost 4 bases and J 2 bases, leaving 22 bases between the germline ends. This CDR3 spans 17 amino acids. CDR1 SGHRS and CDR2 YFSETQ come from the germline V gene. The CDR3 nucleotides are TGCGCCAGCAGCGTCACCCCAGGTAGCGTCGAGACCTACGAGCAGTACTTC. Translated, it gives CASSVTPGSVETYEQYF.

CDR3 amino acids: CASSSTPNQPQHF. DNA for the CDR3: TGCGCCAGCAGCTCTACACCGAATCAGCCCCAGCATTTT. The rearrangement links TRBV5-1 to TRBJ1-5; D unclear. The V and J ends lost 3 bases and 4 bases respectively, with 8 bases between them. CDR3 size: 13 residues. Per the germline V gene, CDR1 is SGHRS and CDR2 is YFSETQ.

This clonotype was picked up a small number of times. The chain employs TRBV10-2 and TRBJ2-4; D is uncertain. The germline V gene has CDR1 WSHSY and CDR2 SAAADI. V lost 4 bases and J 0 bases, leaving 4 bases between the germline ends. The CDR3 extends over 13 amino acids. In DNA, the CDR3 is TGCGCCAGCAGTGGGACAGCCAAAAACATTCAGTACTTC. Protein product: CASSGTAKNIQYF.

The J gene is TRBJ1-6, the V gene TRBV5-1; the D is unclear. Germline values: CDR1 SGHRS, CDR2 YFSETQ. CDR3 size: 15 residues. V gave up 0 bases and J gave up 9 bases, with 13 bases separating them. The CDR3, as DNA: TGCGCCAGCAGCTTGGCCCAGGCCGGGATTTCACCCCTCCACTTT. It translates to CASSLAQAGISPLHF.

The CDR3 DNA is TGCAGCGTTGAAGAAGGAAGACCCGCAAGGGAGCTGTTTTTT. Translation: CSVEEGRPARELFF. The chain joins TRBV29-1 to TRBJ2-2; no clear D gene. Trimming left V 0 bases short and J 9 bases short, with 14 bases between. CDR1 and CDR2 from the germline V gene are SQVTM and ANQGSEA. The CDR3 runs to 14 residues.

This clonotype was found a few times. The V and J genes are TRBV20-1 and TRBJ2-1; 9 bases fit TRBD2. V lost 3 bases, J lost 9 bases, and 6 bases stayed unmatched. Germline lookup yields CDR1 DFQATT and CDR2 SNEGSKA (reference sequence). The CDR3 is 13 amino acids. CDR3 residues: CSARTSGTSEQFF. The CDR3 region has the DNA TGCAGTGCTAGGACTAGCGGCACTTCTGAGCAGTTCTTC.

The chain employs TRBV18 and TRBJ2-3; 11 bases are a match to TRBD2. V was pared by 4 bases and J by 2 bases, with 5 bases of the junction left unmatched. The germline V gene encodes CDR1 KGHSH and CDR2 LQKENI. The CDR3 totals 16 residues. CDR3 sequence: CASSQLTSGTTDTQYF. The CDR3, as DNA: TGTGCCAGCTCACAGCTGACTAGCGGGACCACAGATACGCAGTATTTT.

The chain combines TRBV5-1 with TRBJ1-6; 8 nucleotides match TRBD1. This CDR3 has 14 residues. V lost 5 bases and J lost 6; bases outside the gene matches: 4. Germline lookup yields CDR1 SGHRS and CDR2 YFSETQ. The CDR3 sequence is CASRPGQVNSPLHF. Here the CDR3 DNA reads TGCGCCAGCAGGCCGGGACAGGTTAATTCACCCCTCCACTTT.

In DNA, the CDR3 is TGCAGTGCTTGGAGGCTTTGGGGGAGGACTGAAGCTTTCTTT. Protein sequence: CSAWRLWGRTEAFF. This chain links TRBV20-1 with TRBJ1-1, with D tentatively TRBD1 (5 bases). V was trimmed by 5 bases and J by 5 bases, leaving 18 bases between them. In germline, CDR1 is DFQATT, CDR2 SNEGSKA (reference sequence). The CDR3 consists of 14 residues.

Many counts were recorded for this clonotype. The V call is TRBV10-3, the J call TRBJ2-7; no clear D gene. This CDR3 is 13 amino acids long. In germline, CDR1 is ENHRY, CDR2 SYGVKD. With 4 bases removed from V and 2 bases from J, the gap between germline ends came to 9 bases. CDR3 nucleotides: TGTGCCATCAGTGTGGGCACCCCCTACGAGCAGTACTTC. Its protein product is CAISVGTPYEQYF.

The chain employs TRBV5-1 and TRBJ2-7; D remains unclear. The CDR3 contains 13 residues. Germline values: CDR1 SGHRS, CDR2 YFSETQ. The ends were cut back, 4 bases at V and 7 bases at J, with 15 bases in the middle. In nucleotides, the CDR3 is TGCGCCAGCAGCCCTGCGGAGTTACGAGAGCAGTACTTC. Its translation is CASSPAELREQYF.

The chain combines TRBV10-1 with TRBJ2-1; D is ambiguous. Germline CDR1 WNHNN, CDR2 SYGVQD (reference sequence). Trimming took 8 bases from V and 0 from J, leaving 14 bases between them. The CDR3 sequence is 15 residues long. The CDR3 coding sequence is TGCGCCAGCGGACCATCAGGTAGCTCCTACAATGAGCAGTTCTTC. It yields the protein CASGPSGSSYNEQFF.

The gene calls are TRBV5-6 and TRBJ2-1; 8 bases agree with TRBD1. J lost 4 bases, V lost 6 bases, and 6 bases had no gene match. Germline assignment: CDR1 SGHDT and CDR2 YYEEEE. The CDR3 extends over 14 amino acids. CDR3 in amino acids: CASMQRQGYNEQFF. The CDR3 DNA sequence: TGTGCCAGCATGCAGAGACAGGGGTACAATGAGCAGTTCTTC.

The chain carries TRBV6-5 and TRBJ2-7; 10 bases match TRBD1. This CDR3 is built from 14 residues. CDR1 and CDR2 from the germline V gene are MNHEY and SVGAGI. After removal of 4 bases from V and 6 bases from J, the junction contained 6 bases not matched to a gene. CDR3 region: CASSLGQGPSEQYF. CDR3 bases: TGTGCCAGCAGTTTGGGACAGGGGCCCTCCGAGCAGTACTTC.

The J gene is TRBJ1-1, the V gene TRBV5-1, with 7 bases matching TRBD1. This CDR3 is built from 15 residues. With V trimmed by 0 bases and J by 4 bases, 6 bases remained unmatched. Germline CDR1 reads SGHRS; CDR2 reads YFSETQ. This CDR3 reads CASSLGQGLTTEAFF. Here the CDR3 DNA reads TGCGCCAGCAGCTTGGGACAGGGCCTAACCACTGAAGCTTTCTTT.

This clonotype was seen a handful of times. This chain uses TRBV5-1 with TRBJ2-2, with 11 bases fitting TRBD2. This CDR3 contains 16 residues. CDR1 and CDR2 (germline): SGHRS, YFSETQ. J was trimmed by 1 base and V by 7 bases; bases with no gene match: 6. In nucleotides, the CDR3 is TGCGCCAGCGCTCCTCTAGCGGGGGGGAACACCGGGGAGCTGTTTTTT. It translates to CASAPLAGGNTGELFF.

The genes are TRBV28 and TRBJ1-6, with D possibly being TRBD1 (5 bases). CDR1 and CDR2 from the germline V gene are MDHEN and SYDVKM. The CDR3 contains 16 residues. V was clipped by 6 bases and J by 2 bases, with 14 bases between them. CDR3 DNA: TGTGCCAGCAGCGTAAAGGGGAACGCCTATAATTCACCCCTCCACTTT. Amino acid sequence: CASSVKGNAYNSPLHF. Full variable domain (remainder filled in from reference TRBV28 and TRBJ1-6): DVKVTQSSRYLVKRTGEKVFLECVQDMDHENMFWYRQDPGLGLRLIYFSYDVKMKEKGDIPEGYSVSREKKERFSLILESASTNQTSMYLCASSVKGNAYNSPLHFGNGTRLTVT.

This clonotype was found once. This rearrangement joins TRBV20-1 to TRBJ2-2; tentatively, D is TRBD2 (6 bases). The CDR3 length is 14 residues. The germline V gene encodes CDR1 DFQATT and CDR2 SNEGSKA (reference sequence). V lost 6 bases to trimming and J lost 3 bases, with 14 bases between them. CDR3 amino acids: CSAPAGAHTGELFF. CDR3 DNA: TGCAGTGCGCCAGCGGGCGCCCACACCGGGGAGCTGTTTTTT.

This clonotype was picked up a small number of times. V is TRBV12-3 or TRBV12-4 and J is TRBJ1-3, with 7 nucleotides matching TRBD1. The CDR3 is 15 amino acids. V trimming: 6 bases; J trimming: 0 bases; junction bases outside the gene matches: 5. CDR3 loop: CASSPGQLSGNTIYF. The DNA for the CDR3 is TGTGCCAGCAGCCCGGGACAGCTCTCTGGAAACACCATATATTTT.

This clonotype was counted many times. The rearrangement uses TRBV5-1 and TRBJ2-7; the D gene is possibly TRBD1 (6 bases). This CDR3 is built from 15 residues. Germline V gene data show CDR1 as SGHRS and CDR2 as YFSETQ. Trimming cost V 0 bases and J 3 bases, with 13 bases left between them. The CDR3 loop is CASSLDGRGNYEQYF. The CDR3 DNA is TGCGCCAGCAGCTTGGATGGCAGGGGAAACTACGAGCAGTACTTC.

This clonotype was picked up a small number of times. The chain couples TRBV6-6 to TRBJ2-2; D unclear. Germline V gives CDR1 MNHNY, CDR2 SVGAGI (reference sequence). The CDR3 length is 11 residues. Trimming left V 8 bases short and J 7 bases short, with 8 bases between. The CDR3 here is CASGEVGELFF. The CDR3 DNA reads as TGTGCCAGCGGGGAAGTCGGGGAGCTGTTTTTT.

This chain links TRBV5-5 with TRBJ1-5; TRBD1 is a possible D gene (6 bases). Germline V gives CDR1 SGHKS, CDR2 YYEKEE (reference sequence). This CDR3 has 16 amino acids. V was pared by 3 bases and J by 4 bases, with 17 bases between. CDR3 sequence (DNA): TGTGCCAGCAGCTGGGGCCCGGGACACCTTAATCAGCCCCAGCATTTT. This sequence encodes CASSWGPGHLNQPQHF.

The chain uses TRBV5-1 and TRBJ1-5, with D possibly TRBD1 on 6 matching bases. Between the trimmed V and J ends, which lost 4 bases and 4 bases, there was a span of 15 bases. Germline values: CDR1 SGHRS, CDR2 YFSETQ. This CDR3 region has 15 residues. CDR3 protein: CASSPWGQINQPQHF. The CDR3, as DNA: TGCGCCAGCAGCCCCTGGGGGCAAATTAATCAGCCCCAGCATTTT.

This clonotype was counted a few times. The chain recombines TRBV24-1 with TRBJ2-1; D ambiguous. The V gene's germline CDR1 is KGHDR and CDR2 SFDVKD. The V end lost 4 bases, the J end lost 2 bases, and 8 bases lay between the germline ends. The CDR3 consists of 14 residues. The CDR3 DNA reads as TGTGCCACCAGTGAATTACAGCCCTACAATGAGCAGTTCTTC. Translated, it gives CATSELQPYNEQFF.

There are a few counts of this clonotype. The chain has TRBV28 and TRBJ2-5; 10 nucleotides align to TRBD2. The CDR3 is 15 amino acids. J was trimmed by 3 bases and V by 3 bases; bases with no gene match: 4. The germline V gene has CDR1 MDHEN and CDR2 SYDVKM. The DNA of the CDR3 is TGTGCCAGCAGTTTTCGTCTAGCGGGAGAAGAGACCCAGTACTTC. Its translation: CASSFRLAGEETQYF. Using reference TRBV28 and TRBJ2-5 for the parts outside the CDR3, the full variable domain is DVKVTQSSRYLVKRTGEKVFLECVQDMDHENMFWYRQDPGLGLRLIYFSYDVKMKEKGDIPEGYSVSREKKERFSLILESASTNQTSMYLCASSFRLAGEETQYFGPGTRLLVL.